This T cell receptor (beta chain) was sequenced in a study of cytomegalovirus exposure and HLA in healthy donors. Healthy bone marrow donors formed the donor group. In germline, CDR1 is SGHRS, CDR2 YFSETQ. The CDR3 runs 16 residues. The ends lost 0 bases at V and 6 bases at J; junction bases unmatched: 6. It was with 60 Vbeta and 13 Jbeta primers that the PCR ran. Produced via immunoSEQ multiplex PCR; TCRdb's table is partial and in-frame only. This sample has under 200,000 clones, with 79% found just once. The material sequenced was PBMCs. This TCR came from a woman in her 40s in good health and CMV-seronegative. The chain carries TRBV5-1 and TRBJ1-6, with 7 bases identical to TRBD1. The CDR3 DNA sequence: TGCGCCAGCAGCTTGGCCGGGGCAGGGGGTAATTCACCCCTCCACTTT. It specifies CASSLAGAGGNSPLHF.